This note documents a single T cell receptor (beta chain) sequence. Its antigen is unidentified. There were TCR beta CDR3 regions amplified from RNA transcripts. A set of HTBI primers served as the primers for a first-round RT-PCR of the TCR CDR3. TCRdb reprocessed the multiplex PCR reads via MiXCR and lists one record per CDR3 protein. The repertoire holds under 400,000 distinct CDR3 sequences, with 11% to 15% as singletons. Trimming left V 2 bases short and J 2 bases short, with 9 bases between. Germline values: CDR1 MGHRA, CDR2 YSYEKL. The CDR3 has 15 amino acids. These data belong to a study of T cells in Graves' hyperthyroidism and ophthalmopathy. General study points: Most clonotypes expanded in thyroid above 0.001 were likewise present in blood.

The chain employs TRBV4-1 and TRBJ1-4; possibly TRBD1 for D (5 bases). The TCR was taken from a woman aged 60-75 years with Graves' hyperthyroidism. Sequencing input: blood. CDR3 region: CASSQRWGTNEKLFF. In nucleotides, the CDR3 is TGCGCCAGCAGCCAAAGGTGGGGGACTAATGAAAAACTGTTTTTT.